This is a list of T cell receptor beta chains from one sample in a study of blood T cell repertoires in COVID-19. Clones were read by immunoSEQ multiplex PCR, and TCRdb kept only the in-frame ones, dropping some. The table records 130,000 to 150,000 clones, 88% of them present only once. Sequenced material: PBMCs or T cells enriched from blood (not recorded which). Receptor source: a woman aged 25 to 45 with acute COVID-19. Both conserved end residues are part of each CDR3. The order of the fields is D gene, J gene, clone size, V gene, CDR3 protein, CDR3 DNA. D genes are given only for firm matches. Only part of the rows carry a size: once, few, many, or a class if the clone is expanded.

>TRBD2|TRBJ2-7|-|TRBV18
CASSPLALAGVYEQYF
TGTGCCAGCTCACCACTAGCGTTAGCGGGGGTCTACGAGCAGTACTTC
>TRBD2|TRBJ2-1|-|TRBV6-2/TRBV6-3
CASSSGLAGNLRNEQFF
TGTGCCAGCAGTTCGGGACTAGCGGGAAACCTCCGAAATGAGCAGTTCTTC
>-|TRBJ1-2|-|TRBV18
CASSQQTMGYGYTF
TGTGCCAGCTCACAACAGACCATGGGCTATGGCTACACCTTC
>-|TRBJ1-2|-|TRBV19
CASRKQENYGYTF
TGTGCCAGTAGGAAACAGGAGAACTATGGCTACACCTTC
>TRBD1|TRBJ1-4|-|TRBV12-5
CATERQGANEKLFF
TGTGCTACCGAGAGACAGGGGGCGAATGAAAAACTGTTTTTT
>-|TRBJ1-2|-|TRBV15
CATSGTRNYGYTF
TGTGCCACCAGCGGCACACGTAACTATGGCTACACCTTC
>-|TRBJ1-6|once|TRBV6-5
CASSYSRSPLHF
TGTGCCAGCAGTTACTCGAGGTCACCCCTCCACTTT
>TRBD2|TRBJ2-1|-|TRBV7-8
CASSPLAGVVMDNEEQFF
TGTGCCAGCAGCCCCCTAGCGGGAGTAGTTATGGATAATGAGGAGCAGTTCTTC
>-|TRBJ2-7|-|TRBV19
CASSMRDSGYEQYF
TGTGCCAGTAGTATGAGAGATAGCGGCTACGAGCAGTACTTC
>-|TRBJ2-1|-|TRBV18
CASSPVNTGDSYNEQFF
TGTGCCAGCTCACCAGTCAACACAGGCGATTCCTACAATGAGCAGTTCTTC
>-|TRBJ2-7|-|TRBV27
CASTPGEGYEQYF
TGTGCCAGTACCCCAGGGGAGGGGTACGAGCAGTACTTC
>TRBD2|TRBJ2-3|-|TRBV15
CATSRVAGDPDTQYF
TGTGCCACCAGCAGAGTAGCGGGGGACCCAGATACGCAGTATTTT
>-|TRBJ2-3|-|TRBV24-1
CATSDPAVDTQYF
TGTGCCACCAGTGACCCAGCGGTAGATACGCAGTATTTT
>-|TRBJ2-7|-|TRBV29-1
CSVALGRGYEQYF
TGCAGCGTTGCGCTGGGGCGAGGCTACGAGCAGTACTTC
>TRBD1|TRBJ2-7|-|TRBV6-1
CASSERQGPYEQYF
TGTGCCAGCAGTGAACGACAGGGCCCCTACGAGCAGTACTTC
>-|TRBJ2-7|-|TRBV13
CASSLAGATYEQYF
TGTGCCAGCAGCTTAGCGGGAGCCACCTACGAGCAGTACTTC
>-|TRBJ1-5|-|TRBV12-3/TRBV12-4
CASSLTGNQPQHF
TGTGCCAGCAGTTTAACAGGGAATCAGCCCCAGCATTTT
>-|TRBJ2-5|-|TRBV6-5
CASSRTIQETQYF
TGTGCCAGCAGTCGGACTATCCAAGAGACCCAGTACTTC
>-|TRBJ2-3|-|TRBV7-9
CASSTGSTDTQYF
TGTGCCAGCAGTACAGGTAGCACAGATACGCAGTATTTT
>TRBD1|TRBJ1-5|-|TRBV5-5
CASSFARTGTNQPQHF
TGTGCCAGCAGCTTTGCCCGGACAGGAACCAATCAGCCCCAGCATTTT
>TRBD2|TRBJ2-2|-|TRBV28
CASSLQAGLLSTGELFF
TGTGCCAGCAGTCTCCAAGCGGGACTCCTTTCCACCGGGGAGCTGTTTTTT